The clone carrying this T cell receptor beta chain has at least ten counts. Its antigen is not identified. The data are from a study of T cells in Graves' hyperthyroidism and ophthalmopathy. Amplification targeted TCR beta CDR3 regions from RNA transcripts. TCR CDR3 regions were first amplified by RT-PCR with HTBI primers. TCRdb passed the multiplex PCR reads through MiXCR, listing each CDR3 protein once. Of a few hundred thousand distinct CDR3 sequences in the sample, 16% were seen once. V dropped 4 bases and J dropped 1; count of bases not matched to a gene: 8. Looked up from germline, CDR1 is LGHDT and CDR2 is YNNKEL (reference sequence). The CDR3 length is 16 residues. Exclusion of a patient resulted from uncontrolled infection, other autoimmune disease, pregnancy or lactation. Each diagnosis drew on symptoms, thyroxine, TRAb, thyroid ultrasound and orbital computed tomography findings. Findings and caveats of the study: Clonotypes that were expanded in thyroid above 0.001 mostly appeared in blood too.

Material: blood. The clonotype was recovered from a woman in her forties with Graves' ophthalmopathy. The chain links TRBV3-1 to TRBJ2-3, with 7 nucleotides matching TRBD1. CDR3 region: CASSRRQGEGTDTQYF. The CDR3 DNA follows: TGTGCCAGCAGCCGTCGACAGGGAGAGGGCACAGATACGCAGTATTTT.